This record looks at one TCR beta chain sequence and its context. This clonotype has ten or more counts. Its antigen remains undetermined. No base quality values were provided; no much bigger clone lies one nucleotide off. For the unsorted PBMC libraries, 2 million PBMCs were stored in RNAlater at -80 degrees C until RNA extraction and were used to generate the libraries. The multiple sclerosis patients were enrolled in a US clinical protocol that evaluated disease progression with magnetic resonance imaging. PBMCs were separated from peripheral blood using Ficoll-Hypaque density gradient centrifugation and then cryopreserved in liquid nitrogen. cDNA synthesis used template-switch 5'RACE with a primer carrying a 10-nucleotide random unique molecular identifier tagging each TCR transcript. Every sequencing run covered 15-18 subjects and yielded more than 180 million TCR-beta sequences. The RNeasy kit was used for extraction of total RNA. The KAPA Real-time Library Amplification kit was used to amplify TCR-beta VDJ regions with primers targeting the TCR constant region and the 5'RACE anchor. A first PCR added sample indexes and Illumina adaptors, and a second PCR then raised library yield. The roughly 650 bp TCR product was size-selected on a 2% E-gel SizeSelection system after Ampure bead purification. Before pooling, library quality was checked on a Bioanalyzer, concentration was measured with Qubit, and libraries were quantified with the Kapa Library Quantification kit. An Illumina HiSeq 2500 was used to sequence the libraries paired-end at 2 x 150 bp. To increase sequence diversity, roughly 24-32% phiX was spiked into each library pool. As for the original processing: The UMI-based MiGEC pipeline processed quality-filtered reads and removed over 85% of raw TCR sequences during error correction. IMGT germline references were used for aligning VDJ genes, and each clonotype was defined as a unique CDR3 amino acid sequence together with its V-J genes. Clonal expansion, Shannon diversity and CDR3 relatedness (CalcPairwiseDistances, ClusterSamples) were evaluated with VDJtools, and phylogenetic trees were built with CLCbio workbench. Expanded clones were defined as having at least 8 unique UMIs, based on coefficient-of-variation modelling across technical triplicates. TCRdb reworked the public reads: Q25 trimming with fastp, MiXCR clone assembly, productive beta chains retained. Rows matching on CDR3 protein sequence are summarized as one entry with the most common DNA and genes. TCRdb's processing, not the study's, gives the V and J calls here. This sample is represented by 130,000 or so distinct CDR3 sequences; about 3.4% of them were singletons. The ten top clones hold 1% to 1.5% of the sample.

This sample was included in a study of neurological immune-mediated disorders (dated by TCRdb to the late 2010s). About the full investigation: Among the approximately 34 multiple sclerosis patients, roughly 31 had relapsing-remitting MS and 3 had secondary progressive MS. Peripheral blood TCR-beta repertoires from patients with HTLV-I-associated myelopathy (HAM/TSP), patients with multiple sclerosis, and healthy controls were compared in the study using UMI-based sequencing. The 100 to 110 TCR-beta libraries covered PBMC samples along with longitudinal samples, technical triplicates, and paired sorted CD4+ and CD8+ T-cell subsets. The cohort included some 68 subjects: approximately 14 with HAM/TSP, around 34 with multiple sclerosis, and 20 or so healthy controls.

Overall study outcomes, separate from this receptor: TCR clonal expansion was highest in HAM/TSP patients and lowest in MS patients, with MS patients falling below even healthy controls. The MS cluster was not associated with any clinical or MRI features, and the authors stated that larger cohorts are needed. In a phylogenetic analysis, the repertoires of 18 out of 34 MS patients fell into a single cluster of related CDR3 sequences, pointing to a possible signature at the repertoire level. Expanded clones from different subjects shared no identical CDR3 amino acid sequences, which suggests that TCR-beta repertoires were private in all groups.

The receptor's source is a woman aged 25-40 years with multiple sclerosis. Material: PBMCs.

The sequenced DNA is TGCAGTGCCCCACGGGCGACAGGGCACTATGGCTACACCTTC. Its protein is CSAPRATGHYGYTF. The V gene is TRBV20-1 and the J gene is TRBJ1-2, and 7 bases in between align with TRBD1. In the germline V gene (reference sequence), CDR1 corresponds to DFQATT and CDR2 to SNEGSKA. At the junction V is shortened by 6 bases and J by 3 bases; bases outside the gene matches: 10. There are 14 amino acids in the CDR3, from cysteine to phenylalanine inclusive. The read is trimmed to its CDR3 DNA, 42 bases read in frame from base 1.